Below are 22 T cell receptor beta chains sequenced from a single sample in a study of PD-1 blockade in classical Hodgkin lymphoma. All trial patients relapsed after autologous stem cell transplantation. Here immunoSEQ multiplex PCR was the method, and the copy in TCRdb shows in-frame clones only, minus some. The repertoire holds 45,000 to 65,000 clones, with around two thirds as singletons. This specimen consisted of peripheral blood mononuclear cells (PBMCs), obtained before the second cycle of nivolumab. The receptor source for this set is a human donor with classical Hodgkin lymphoma.

The chain combines TRBV5-1 with TRBJ2-2; D is uncertain. Trimming took off 0 bases at V and 6 bases at J, with 12 bases between the two ends. From germline, CDR1 is SGHRS and CDR2 YFSETQ. This CDR3 comprises 15 residues. The CDR3 region is CASSLAALGPGELFF. CDR3 nucleotides: TGCGCCAGCAGCTTGGCAGCTTTGGGCCCCGGGGAGCTGTTTTTT.

This clone has only a few counts. This chain uses TRBV6-5 with TRBJ1-4; 7 bases are shared with TRBD1. From germline, CDR1 is MNHEY and CDR2 SVGAGI. V shed 3 bases, J shed 13 bases, and the junction held 8 bases outside the gene matches. This CDR3 comprises 13 residues. Written as DNA, the CDR3 is TGTGCCAGCAGTTATAGGGGGCCCGGTGGACTGTTTTTT. Translation: CASSYRGPGGLFF.

The rearrangement uses TRBV29-1 and TRBJ1-1; D not resolved. Deletions cut 4 bases from V and 6 bases from J, with 12 bases between. The CDR3 spans 12 residues. CDR1 is SQVTM and CDR2 is ANQGSEA in the germline V gene. CDR3 loop: CSVAVGVPEAFF. Here the CDR3 DNA reads TGCAGCGTTGCGGTTGGGGTACCTGAAGCTTTCTTT.

The chain links TRBV27 to TRBJ2-7; D perhaps matches TRBD2 (5 bases). The CDR3 has 14 amino acids. The germline V gene has CDR1 MNHEY and CDR2 SMNVEV (reference sequence). V lost 0 bases to trimming and J lost 6 bases, with 12 bases between them. In DNA, the CDR3 is TGTGCCAGCAGTTTATCCAGAACGGGGAGCGAGCAGTACTTC. It specifies CASSLSRTGSEQYF.

This clone was counted a single time. V gene TRBV19 combines with J gene TRBJ2-7; TRBD1 matches 10 bases. The length of the CDR3 is 13 residues. Germline V CDR1 and CDR2: LNHDA, SQIVND (reference sequence). Germline trimming cut 5 bases from V and 6 bases from J; bases unmatched to any gene: 4. DNA for the CDR3: TGTGCCAGTAGTGGTGACAGGGGGCGCGAGCAGTACTTC. It translates to CASSGDRGREQYF.

Points on this clone: Its ends do not fully match the called genes, so a read error is possible. V and J are TRBV27 and TRBJ1-5; D is unresolved. This CDR3 has 12 residues. CDR1 and CDR2 from the germline V gene are MNHEY and SMNVEV (reference sequence). CDR3 coding DNA: TGTGCCAACAGTCCGAATAATCAGCCCCAGCATTTT. It encodes CANSPNNQPQHF.

V is TRBV19 and J is TRBJ2-1, with D unclear. The CDR3 runs to 15 residues. V was shortened by 2 bases and J by 0 bases, with 8 bases between the two germline ends. CDR1 and CDR2 from the germline V gene are LNHDA and SQIVND (reference sequence). DNA of the CDR3: TGTGCCAGTAGTATAAGCCTCAGCTCCTACAATGAGCAGTTCTTC. It yields the protein CASSISLSSYNEQFF.

The rearrangement uses TRBV7-9 and TRBJ1-5; D is undetermined. The CDR3 runs 12 residues. From germline, CDR1 is SEHNR and CDR2 FQNEAQ (reference sequence). V shed 3 bases and J shed 6 bases, with 6 bases lying between them. The CDR3 reads CASSFPGQPQHF. CDR3 nucleotide sequence: TGTGCCAGCAGCTTTCCGGGTCAGCCCCAGCATTTT.

This rearrangement joins TRBV28 to TRBJ1-2; 7 positions match TRBD1. The germline V gene has CDR1 MDHEN and CDR2 SYDVKM. The CDR3 length is 13 residues. With V trimmed by 5 bases and J by 4 bases, 4 bases remained unmatched. As DNA, the CDR3 is TGTGCCAGCAGTCGACAGGGACGCTATGGCTACACCTTC. Translation gives CASSRQGRYGYTF.

In its sample, this clone was seen a few times. The chain combines TRBV7-3 with TRBJ1-5, with D unresolved. The CDR3 covers 13 residues. Germline V gene lookup returns CDR1 SGHTA and CDR2 FQGTGA. Trimming took off 0 bases at V and 4 bases at J, with 4 bases between the two ends. The CDR3 DNA reads as TGTGCCAGCAGCTTAACATGGAATCAGCCCCAGCATTTT. Amino acids: CASSLTWNQPQHF.

A single count supports this clone. V and J are TRBV4-1 and TRBJ2-3; TRBD2 matches 8 bases. Germline assignment: CDR1 MGHRA and CDR2 YSYEKL. CDR3 size: 16 residues. The ends lost 0 bases at V and 3 bases at J; junction bases unmatched: 5. The CDR3 loop reads CASSQDSGGATDTQYF. For the CDR3, the DNA is TGCGCCAGCAGCCAAGATTCGGGGGGGGCGACAGATACGCAGTATTTT.

This chain joins TRBV6-6 and TRBJ2-7; no clear D. The CDR3 has 13 residues. Germline V lookup: CDR1 MNHNY, CDR2 SVGAGI (reference sequence). Trimming removed 8 bases at V and 4 bases at J, with 15 bases between. The CDR3 sequence: CASWSRMRYEQYF. The CDR3 DNA reads TGTGCCAGCTGGTCCAGGATGAGATACGAGCAGTACTTC.

As DNA, the CDR3 is TGTGCCAGCAGCTTGGGCGGAGGGCATCAGCCCCAGCATTTT. It specifies CASSLGGGHQPQHF. The chain couples TRBV5-4 to TRBJ1-5; no clear D gene. Germline lookup yields CDR1 SGHNT and CDR2 YYREEE (reference sequence). The ends were cut back, 0 bases at V and 5 bases at J, with 9 bases in the middle. This CDR3 has 14 amino acids.

In this sample, this clone turned up a few times. The chain carries TRBV6-5 and TRBJ1-2; no firm D call. The CDR3 covers 14 residues. Trimming shortened V by 4 bases and J by 4 bases, and 13 bases separated the two germline ends. Germline loops: CDR1 MNHEY, CDR2 SVGAGI. CDR3 loop: CASSFEGSFYGYTF. The CDR3, as DNA: TGTGCCAGCAGTTTCGAGGGATCCTTCTATGGCTACACCTTC.

The chain employs TRBV19 and TRBJ1-2, with D possibly matching TRBD1 (6 bases). The CDR3 is made up of 14 amino acids. Germline loops: CDR1 LNHDA, CDR2 SQIVND (reference sequence). V lost 2 bases, J lost 2 bases, and 9 bases lay in between. The CDR3 spells CASSITGSNYGYTF. In nucleotides, the CDR3 is TGTGCCAGTAGTATAACAGGGTCGAACTATGGCTACACCTTC. Full variable domain (missing parts from reference TRBV19 and TRBJ1-2): DGGITQSPKYLFRKEGQNVTLSCEQNLNHDAMYWYRQDPGQGLRLIYYSQIVNDFQKGDIAEGYSVSREKKESFPLTVTSAQKNPTAFYLCASSITGSNYGYTFGSGTRLTVV.

This clone was seen a few times. The V call is TRBV6-6, the J call TRBJ1-4; D is unclear. Trimming pared 0 bases from V and 8 bases from J, leaving 13 bases between. Germline V lookup: CDR1 MNHNY, CDR2 SVGAGI (reference sequence). CDR3 length: 15 residues. CDR3 amino acids: CASSYSGPQEEKLFF. In DNA form, the CDR3 reads TGTGCCAGCAGTTACTCAGGACCTCAAGAGGAAAAACTGTTTTTT.

This chain uses TRBV18 with TRBJ2-3, with D possibly matching TRBD2 (6 bases). The CDR3 loop spans 13 amino acids. Germline V CDR1 and CDR2: KGHSH, LQKENI. V lost 3 bases and J lost 9, with 13 bases in between. CDR3 DNA: TGTGCCAGCTCACCCGGTGCGGCGGGGACGCAGTATTTT. The encoded protein is CASSPGAAGTQYF.

The V and J genes are TRBV5-1 and TRBJ2-5; no reliable D call. The length of the CDR3 is 13 residues. Germline CDR1 reads SGHRS; CDR2 reads YFSETQ. Trimming took 1 base from V and 5 from J, leaving 9 bases between them. The CDR3 region is CASSLPQSETQYF. As DNA, the CDR3 is TGCGCCAGCAGCTTGCCACAGAGCGAGACCCAGTACTTC.

The J gene is TRBJ2-2, the V gene TRBV6-5; D is tentatively TRBD1 or TRBD2 (5 bases each). Trimming left V 10 bases short and J 4 bases short, with 19 bases between. The CDR3 runs 15 residues. The germline V gene encodes CDR1 MNHEY and CDR2 SVGAGI. In DNA form, the CDR3 reads TGTGCCACAACTCTGGGACGTCCGAGCACCGGGGAGCTGTTTTTT. Amino acids: CATTLGRPSTGELFF.

The chain recombines TRBV25-1 with TRBJ2-7; TRBD2 matches 7 bases. Germline CDR1 and CDR2: MGHDK and SYGVNS. The CDR3 totals 12 residues. Losses at the gene ends were 9 bases for V and 8 bases for J; bases not matched to a gene: 10. The CDR3 protein is CASSGAGVKQYF. The CDR3, as DNA: TGTGCCAGTTCCGGGGCGGGAGTTAAGCAGTACTTC.

CDR3 DNA: TGTGCCAGTAGTATAGTGGGCAGGCCGAACACCGGGGAGCTGTTTTTT. Its translation is CASSIVGRPNTGELFF. This rearrangement joins TRBV19 to TRBJ2-2; no clear D. The V end lost 1 base, the J end lost 0 bases, and 9 bases lay between the germline ends. Germline CDR1 and CDR2: LNHDA and SQIVND (reference sequence). There are 16 residues in the CDR3.

The J gene is TRBJ2-2, the V gene TRBV11-2; D is ambiguous. Trimming pared 7 bases from V and 5 bases from J, leaving 8 bases between. Germline V gene data show CDR1 as SGHAT and CDR2 as FQNNGV. This CDR3 has 12 amino acids. The CDR3 here is CASTLLTGELFF. The CDR3 DNA sequence: TGTGCCAGCACCTTGTTGACCGGGGAGCTGTTTTTT.